The 18 T cell receptor beta chains in this list originate from one sample, sequenced in a study of blood T cells in healthy people across ages. Primers used in a second PCR of roughly 6 to 12 cycles were a sample-barcoded 5' primer and a J-beta primer mix. TCRdb re-called the 5' RACE reads through MiXCR, storing one row per CDR3 protein. The sample carries more than 1.4 million distinct CDR3 sequences, 40% to 50% recorded once. Sequences were obtained from blood. The receptors come from a woman aged 18-29 years in good health.

The chain uses TRBV12-3 or TRBV12-4 and TRBJ1-5, with D perhaps matching TRBD1 (6 bases). The CDR3 totals 13 residues. V lost 6 bases, J lost 5 bases, and 11 bases lay in between. CDR3 amino acids: CASRGTYDQPQHF. CDR3 nucleotide sequence: TGTGCCAGCAGGGGGACATACGATCAGCCCCAGCATTTT.

This clonotype turned up a few times. This chain uses TRBV18 with TRBJ2-1, with D unclear. The CDR3 is 15 amino acids. Germline V gives CDR1 KGHSH, CDR2 LQKENI. V was shortened by 6 bases and J by 0 bases, with 12 bases between the two germline ends. CDR3 in DNA: TGTGCCAGCTCCCTACGGACGTTCTCCTACAATGAGCAGTTCTTC. It is translated as CASSLRTFSYNEQFF.

The chain uses TRBV20-1 and TRBJ2-1; tentatively, D is TRBD2 (5 bases). Trimming stripped 5 bases from V and 5 bases from J, with 16 bases between. The CDR3 sequence is 14 residues long. The V gene's germline CDR1 is DFQATT and CDR2 SNEGSKA (reference sequence). The CDR3 coding sequence is TGCAGTGCTGAACGAGGGCCCTTCAACAATGAGCAGTTCTTC. Translated, it gives CSAERGPFNNEQFF.

The J gene is TRBJ2-5, the V gene TRBV5-6, with D unresolved. The V gene lost 7 bases and the J gene lost 7 bases, with 11 bases spanning the gap. The CDR3 covers 11 residues. Germline V gene data show CDR1 as SGHDT and CDR2 as YYEEEE. CDR3 sequence: CASSGFGTQYF. For the CDR3, the DNA is TGTGCCAGCTCCGGTTTTGGGACCCAGTACTTC.

The chain uses TRBV10-3 and TRBJ1-1, with D uncertain. Per germline, CDR1 ENHRY and CDR2 SYGVKD. V was cut by 7 bases and J by 3 bases, with 12 bases left in between. The CDR3 has 13 amino acids. Written as DNA, the CDR3 is TGTGCCATCAAAGATTCCGGGGACACTGAAGCTTTCTTT. It encodes CAIKDSGDTEAFF.

This clonotype was counted only a few times. J is TRBJ1-1 and V is TRBV20-1; D is unresolved. Germline-derived CDR1 and CDR2 are DFQATT and SNEGSKA (reference sequence). V was trimmed by 6 bases and J by 2 bases, leaving 7 bases between them. The CDR3 has 11 residues. The CDR3 DNA follows: TGCAGTGCCTCTAAAAACACTGAAGCTTTCTTT. Translating gives CSASKNTEAFF.

There are a few counts of this clonotype. This chain links TRBV10-3 with TRBJ1-1; D gene ambiguous. This CDR3 contains 12 residues. With 9 bases removed from V and 1 base from J, the gap between germline ends came to 9 bases. Per germline, CDR1 ENHRY and CDR2 SYGVKD. The CDR3 reads CAIQEANTEAFF. CDR3 DNA: TGTGCCATTCAGGAGGCGAACACTGAAGCTTTCTTT.

This clonotype was counted only a few times. The gene calls are TRBV7-9 and TRBJ1-1; D not certain. V lost 5 bases to trimming and J lost 11 bases, with 15 bases between them. The length of the CDR3 is 12 residues. Germline V gives CDR1 SEHNR, CDR2 FQNEAQ (reference sequence). The CDR3 spells CASSPAAAGAFF. CDR3 coding DNA: TGTGCCAGCAGCCCAGCGGCAGCTGGGGCTTTCTTT.

This clonotype was detected only once. The chain employs TRBV20-1 and TRBJ2-2; tentatively, D is TRBD2 (6 bases). V was clipped by 3 bases and J by 3 bases, with 11 bases between them. This CDR3 is built from 14 residues. The germline gives CDR1 DFQATT, CDR2 SNEGSKA (reference sequence). Here the CDR3 DNA reads TGCAGTGCTAGGCGGCGGGGCGACACCGGGGAGCTGTTTTTT. Its translation: CSARRRGDTGELFF.

This chain uses TRBV2 with TRBJ1-1; 8 positions match TRBD1. Trimming took 8 bases from V and 1 from J; bases not matched to a gene: 6. From germline, CDR1 is SNHLY and CDR2 FYNNEI. The CDR3 length is 14 residues. CDR3 sequence: CASVPDRGNTEAFF. The CDR3 nucleotides read TGTGCCAGCGTCCCAGACAGGGGGAACACTGAAGCTTTCTTT.

A few counts support this clonotype. The rearrangement uses TRBV5-1 and TRBJ2-1; the match to TRBD2 covers 12 bases. V lost 4 bases, J lost 0 bases, and 8 bases stayed unmatched. The CDR3 sequence is 18 residues long. CDR1 and CDR2 (germline): SGHRS, YFSETQ. This CDR3 reads CASSGGTSGSSSYNEQFF. The CDR3 DNA reads TGCGCCAGCAGCGGCGGGACTAGCGGGTCGAGCTCCTACAATGAGCAGTTCTTC.

For this clonotype: It may be a read error: a sequence one base away is much more abundant. V gene TRBV29-1 combines with J gene TRBJ2-1, with 8 bases fitting TRBD2. Trimming took 5 bases from V and 6 from J; bases not matched to a gene: 6. This CDR3 is 13 amino acids long. CDR1 is SQVTM and CDR2 is ANQGSEA in the germline V gene. Here the CDR3 DNA reads TGCAGCGTTAGAGGCGGGGGGAGCAATGAGCAGTTCTTC. Translated, it gives CSVRGGGSNEQFF.

This clonotype was found a few times. The chain has TRBV6-6 and TRBJ1-6; D remains ambiguous. This CDR3 comprises 17 residues. The V gene's germline CDR1 is MNHNY and CDR2 SVGAGI (reference sequence). The V gene lost 0 bases and the J gene lost 4 bases, with 13 bases spanning the gap. The CDR3 reads CASSYSAPGPYNSPLHF. As DNA, the CDR3 is TGTGCCAGCAGTTACTCGGCCCCAGGCCCGTATAATTCACCCCTCCACTTT.

This clonotype came up a few times. The V call is TRBV20-1, the J call TRBJ2-1, with TRBD1 matching 7 bases. After removal of 6 bases from V and 6 bases from J, the junction contained 11 bases not matched to a gene. The CDR3 loop spans 14 amino acids. Germline V gene lookup returns CDR1 DFQATT and CDR2 SNEGSKA (reference sequence). CDR3 region: CSADLQGQSNEQFF. As DNA, the CDR3 is TGCAGTGCCGACCTACAGGGACAGAGCAATGAGCAGTTCTTC.

V gene TRBV27 combines with J gene TRBJ2-5; 9 nucleotides agree with TRBD1. CDR3 size: 16 residues. V was clipped by 5 bases and J by 2 bases; unmatched bases: 9. Germline lookup yields CDR1 MNHEY and CDR2 SMNVEV (reference sequence). The CDR3 nucleotides read TGTGCCAGCAGTAAAAATCCGGGACAGGGTCAAGAGACCCAGTACTTC. It is translated as CASSKNPGQGQETQYF.

V gene TRBV12-3 or TRBV12-4 combines with J gene TRBJ2-1, with unresolved D. The CDR3 has 12 amino acids. Trimming took 8 bases from V and 10 from J, leaving 15 bases between them. Written as DNA, the CDR3 is TGTGCCAGCTTTAAATCTACTGTCGAGCAGTTCTTC. This gives the protein CASFKSTVEQFF.

This clonotype was counted only a few times. V and J are TRBV9 and TRBJ2-1; the D gene is possibly TRBD1 (6 bases). Trimming took off 4 bases at V and 8 bases at J, with 19 bases between the two ends. The CDR3 sequence is 15 residues long. In germline, CDR1 is SGDLS, CDR2 YYNGEE. For the CDR3, the DNA is TGTGCCAGCAGCCCAAGACAGGTTCAGGACCATGAGCAGTTCTTC. Amino acid sequence: CASSPRQVQDHEQFF.

This clonotype was counted between two and nine times. The V and J genes are TRBV20-1 and TRBJ2-1; TRBD2 matches 11 bases. Germline CDR1 is DFQATT and CDR2 is SNEGSKA (reference sequence). This CDR3 has 17 residues. V trimming: 0 bases; J trimming: 9 bases; junction bases outside the gene matches: 13. CDR3 sequence: CSAREPSGGILVGEQFF. In nucleotides, the CDR3 is TGCAGTGCTAGAGAACCTAGCGGGGGGATTCTTGTCGGTGAGCAGTTCTTC.